The rows below give T cell receptor beta chains drawn from one sample of a study of cytomegalovirus exposure and HLA in healthy donors. Clones were read by immunoSEQ multiplex PCR, and TCRdb kept only the in-frame ones, dropping some. This table has 170,000 or so clones, roughly 80% appearing once. Sample: PBMCs. The source is a young man in good health and CMV-seropositive. Each CDR3 is given with its conserved first and last residue. Fields, in order: J gene, D gene, V gene, clone size, CDR3 protein, CDR3 DNA. A D gene is named only where the DNA matches it firmly. Size is stated for part of the rows, as once, few or many counts, or as a class when the clone is expanded.

TRBJ1-2	TRBD1	TRBV19	-	CASTDREYGYTF	TGTGCCAGTACCGACAGGGAATATGGCTACACCTTC
TRBJ1-2	TRBD1	TRBV28	-	CASSPRTGGRYGYTF	TGTGCCAGCAGTCCTCGGACAGGGGGCAGGTATGGCTACACCTTC
TRBJ1-1	-	TRBV11-2	-	CASSTRTGRGTEAFF	TGTGCCAGCAGCACACGGACCGGGAGGGGCACTGAAGCTTTCTTT
TRBJ1-3	-	TRBV19	-	CASTTDRYSGNTIYF	TGTGCCAGCACTACTGACAGGTACTCTGGAAACACCATATATTTT
TRBJ2-1	TRBD2	TRBV5-1	few	CASSLQSSGGALEQFF	TGCGCCAGCAGCTTGCAGAGTAGCGGGGGGGCCCTTGAGCAGTTCTTC
TRBJ2-7	TRBD1	TRBV7-6	-	CASSQGGLPAYEQYF	TGTGCCAGCAGCCAAGGGGGCCTCCCGGCCTACGAGCAGTACTTC
TRBJ1-4	TRBD1	TRBV27	-	CASSRPGTGEKLFF	TGTGCCAGCAGTCGTCCCGGGACAGGAGAAAAACTGTTTTTT
TRBJ2-5	-	TRBV7-8	-	CASRGGINQETQYF	TGTGCCAGCAGGGGCGGGATAAACCAAGAGACCCAGTACTTC
TRBJ2-2	-	TRBV6-1	once	CASSEYSRELFF	TGTGCCAGCAGTGAATATAGCCGGGAGCTGTTTTTT
TRBJ2-7	TRBD2	TRBV6-6	-	CASSARGTSDSYEQYF	TGTGCCAGCAGTGCCCGGGGGACTAGCGACTCCTACGAGCAGTACTTC
TRBJ2-3	-	TRBV5-4	once	CASSLRSPRPTDTQYF	TGTGCCAGCAGCTTGAGGAGCCCCCGCCCCACAGATACGCAGTATTTT
TRBJ2-3	TRBD2	TRBV15	-	CATSRDRKRGDTDTQYF	TGTGCCACCAGCAGAGATCGGAAGCGGGGGGACACAGATACGCAGTATTTT
TRBJ1-1	-	TRBV28	-	CASSLVTGSTEAFF	TGTGCCAGCAGTTTGGTAACCGGGAGCACTGAAGCTTTCTTT
TRBJ2-7	-	TRBV7-8	-	CASSLRRASVSYEQYF	TGTGCCAGCAGCTTACGTCGGGCTAGCGTCTCCTACGAGCAGTACTTC
TRBJ2-7	-	TRBV7-6	-	CASRAGASYEQYF	TGTGCCAGCAGGGCAGGGGCTAGCTACGAGCAGTACTTC
TRBJ2-1	-	TRBV21-1	-	CASSPPRLAGGSGHEGSYNEQFF	TGTGCCAGCAGCCCCCCTAGACTAGCGGGAGGTTCTGGGCATGAGGGCTCCTACAATGAGCAGTTCTTC
TRBJ2-2	TRBD1	TRBV10-1	-	CANSEGDRVNTGELFF	TGCGCCAACAGTGAGGGGGACAGGGTGAACACCGGGGAGCTGTTTTTT
TRBJ2-1	TRBD2	TRBV18	-	CASSLRLAGRYNEQFF	TGTGCCAGCTCACTACGACTAGCGGGGCGATACAATGAGCAGTTCTTC
TRBJ1-2	TRBD1	TRBV9	-	CASSAADRGLGYYGYTF	TGTGCCAGCAGCGCGGCGGACAGGGGGCTTGGATACTATGGCTACACCTTC
TRBJ1-2	TRBD1	TRBV27	-	CASSSGTGNYGYTF	TGTGCCAGCAGTTCAGGGACAGGGAACTATGGCTACACCTTC
TRBJ2-4	-	TRBV7-2	-	CASSQTGGLAKNIQYF	TGTGCCAGCAGTCAAACCGGGGGGCTAGCCAAAAACATTCAGTACTTC
TRBJ2-1	TRBD2	TRBV11-3	once	CASSLGLAHNEQFF	TGTGCCAGCAGCTTAGGACTAGCCCACAATGAGCAGTTCTTC
TRBJ2-1	TRBD2	TRBV28	few	CASSSIPGLAGAWFKQFF	TGTGCCAGCAGTAGCATTCCGGGACTAGCGGGAGCCTGGTTTAAGCAGTTCTTC
TRBJ2-3	-	TRBV6-1	-	CASSEDRGVPDTQYF	TGTGCCAGCAGTGAAGATCGGGGAGTACCAGATACGCAGTATTTT
TRBJ1-1	-	TRBV6-6	-	CASSYTGGAEAFF	TGTGCCAGCAGTTACACGGGGGGGGCTGAAGCTTTCTTT
TRBJ1-1	-	TRBV19	once	CASSSPGAAEAFF	TGTGCCAGTAGCTCGCCAGGGGCGGCTGAAGCTTTCTTT
TRBJ2-7	TRBD2	TRBV27	-	CASSFRAGVSYEQYF	TGTGCCAGCAGTTTTCGGGCGGGAGTGAGTTACGAGCAGTACTTC
TRBJ2-7	-	TRBV4-3	few	CASSQVGGRGYEQYF	TGCGCCAGCAGCCAAGTTGGGGGCAGGGGCTACGAGCAGTACTTC
TRBJ2-3	TRBD2	TRBV9	-	CASSLEGAGGTLRDTQYF	TGTGCCAGCAGCTTGGAGGGGGCGGGGGGGACCCTCAGGGATACGCAGTATTTT
TRBJ1-1	TRBD1	TRBV19	-	CASSASGQRTEAFF	TGTGCCAGTAGTGCCTCGGGACAGAGAACTGAAGCTTTCTTT
TRBJ1-6	-	TRBV19	-	CASSIQGGNSPLHF	TGTGCCAGTAGTATACAAGGGGGTAATTCACCCCTCCACTTT
TRBJ1-3	-	TRBV5-1	few	CASSSGLEDGNTIYF	TGCGCCAGCAGCTCCGGACTCGAGGATGGAAACACCATATATTTT
TRBJ2-5	TRBD1	TRBV11-2	-	CASSPQGAPRETQYF	TGTGCCAGCAGCCCGCAGGGGGCTCCCCGGGAGACCCAGTACTTC
TRBJ2-1	TRBD2	TRBV6-4	once	CASSDGAGGGNEQFF	TGTGCCAGCAGTGACGGAGCGGGAGGGGGAAATGAGCAGTTCTTC
TRBJ2-3	-	TRBV5-6	once	CASSLSPPTDTQYF	TGTGCCAGCAGCTTGTCCCCTCCCACAGATACGCAGTATTTT
TRBJ1-2	-	TRBV30	-	CAWSVMSKMWGGNGYTF	TGTGCCTGGAGTGTAATGTCGAAGATGTGGGGGGGTAATGGCTACACCTTC
TRBJ2-7	TRBD2	TRBV11-2	-	CASSLIRTSDYEQYF	TGTGCCAGCAGCTTGATTCGGACTAGTGATTACGAGCAGTACTTC
TRBJ2-4	TRBD1	TRBV5-1	-	CASSSPDRANIQYF	TGCGCCAGCAGCTCACCGGACAGGGCGAACATTCAGTACTTC
TRBJ2-7	-	TRBV5-4	-	CASSLVQEPYEQYF	TGTGCCAGCAGCTTGGTACAGGAACCCTACGAGCAGTACTTC
TRBJ1-5	TRBD1	TRBV15	-	CATSRPSGTGSNQPQHF	TGTGCCACCAGCAGACCGTCCGGGACAGGGAGCAATCAGCCCCAGCATTTT
TRBJ1-1	-	TRBV9	once	CASSVEIGVNTEAFF	TGTGCCAGCAGCGTAGAGATAGGGGTGAACACTGAAGCTTTCTTT
TRBJ2-5	TRBD2	TRBV23-1	-	CASSPSLVGGEETQYF	TGCGCCAGCAGTCCCTCTCTTGTGGGGGGGGAAGAGACCCAGTACTTC
TRBJ2-3	TRBD2	TRBV2	once	CASSPLLAGAVTDTQYF	TGTGCCAGCAGTCCTCTACTAGCGGGGGCCGTCACAGATACGCAGTATTTT
TRBJ2-3	TRBD2	TRBV29-1	-	CSVGTSGGATDTQYF	TGCAGCGTTGGGACTAGCGGGGGGGCTACAGATACGCAGTATTTT
TRBJ2-3	TRBD2	TRBV6-6	-	CASRTSGGVSDTQYF	TGTGCCAGCAGAACTAGCGGGGGGGTCTCAGATACGCAGTATTTT
TRBJ2-5	TRBD1	TRBV5-1	-	CASSLAFLLQGETQYF	TGCGCCAGCAGCTTGGCCTTCTTATTACAGGGGGAGACCCAGTACTTC
TRBJ2-7	-	TRBV10-2	-	CASSEGFTVSYEQYF	TGCGCCAGCAGTGAGGGCTTTACAGTCTCCTACGAGCAGTACTTC
TRBJ1-1	-	TRBV29-1	-	CSVDRKNTEAFF	TGCAGCGTAGACAGGAAGAACACTGAAGCTTTCTTT
TRBJ2-1	-	TRBV2	-	CASKRGAQGQVEQFF	TGTGCCAGCAAGCGAGGGGCCCAGGGGCAGGTTGAGCAGTTCTTC
TRBJ2-7	TRBD1	TRBV7-8	-	CASSKVTGVFYEQYF	TGTGCCAGCAGCAAAGTAACAGGGGTTTTCTACGAGCAGTACTTC
TRBJ2-1	TRBD1	TRBV6-1	-	CASSVSGTGGPYNEQFF	TGTGCCAGCAGTGTCTCCGGGACAGGGGGACCCTACAATGAGCAGTTCTTC
TRBJ2-2	TRBD2	TRBV19	few	CASKGTSDTGELFF	TGTGCCAGTAAAGGGACTAGTGACACCGGGGAGCTGTTTTTT
TRBJ2-7	-	TRBV7-2	few	CASSAGLNEQYF	TGTGCCAGCAGCGCAGGGCTCAACGAGCAGTACTTC
TRBJ1-6	-	TRBV5-6	-	CASSLDRGLRENSPLHF	TGTGCCAGCAGCTTGGACCGCGGCCTTCGGGAGAATTCACCCCTCCACTTT